This T cell receptor beta chain emerged from a study of control samples from healthy donors and cancer patients. Germline V lookup: CDR1 SGHKS, CDR2 YYEKEE (reference sequence). Deletions cut 3 bases from V and 2 bases from J, with 19 bases between. The CDR3 totals 17 residues. The data were produced by immunoSEQ multiplex PCR, yet TCRdb's version contains in-frame clones alone and is incomplete. The table includes about 97,000 clones, 75% to 90% detected once. The V gene is TRBV5-5, the J gene TRBJ2-3; D might be TRBD1 (5 bases). The source of this sequence is a man younger than 45 in good health. Sequencing was carried out using blood. The CDR3 sequence: CASSSLSAGSFTDTQYF. DNA of the CDR3: TGTGCCAGCAGCTCACTTTCGGCAGGGTCTTTCACAGATACGCAGTATTTT.